This TCR beta chain derives from a study of OX40 agonist ivuxolimab in advanced cancers. On the study more broadly: The study gave patients intravenous ivuxolimab at 0.01 to 10 mg/kg every 2 weeks.

Deletions cut 1 base from V and 3 bases from J, with 1 base between. Germline V gene sequence: CDR1 SGHTA, CDR2 FQGNSA. The CDR3 runs 11 residues. Assay used: immunoSEQ multiplex PCR; TCRdb lists only in-frame clones, some missing. The table includes 20,000 to 25,000 clones, more than 70% detected once. The gene calls are TRBV7-2 and TRBJ2-7; D remains ambiguous. The receptor was derived from an adult with an advanced solid tumor such as melanoma, head and neck, liver or kidney cancer. The sample in question was CD4+ or CD8+ T cells sorted from blood, obtained in a trial of the OX40 agonist ivuxolimab. CDR3 nucleotide sequence: TGTGCCAGCAGCTTAGTCTACGAGCAGTACTTC. It encodes CASSLVYEQYF.